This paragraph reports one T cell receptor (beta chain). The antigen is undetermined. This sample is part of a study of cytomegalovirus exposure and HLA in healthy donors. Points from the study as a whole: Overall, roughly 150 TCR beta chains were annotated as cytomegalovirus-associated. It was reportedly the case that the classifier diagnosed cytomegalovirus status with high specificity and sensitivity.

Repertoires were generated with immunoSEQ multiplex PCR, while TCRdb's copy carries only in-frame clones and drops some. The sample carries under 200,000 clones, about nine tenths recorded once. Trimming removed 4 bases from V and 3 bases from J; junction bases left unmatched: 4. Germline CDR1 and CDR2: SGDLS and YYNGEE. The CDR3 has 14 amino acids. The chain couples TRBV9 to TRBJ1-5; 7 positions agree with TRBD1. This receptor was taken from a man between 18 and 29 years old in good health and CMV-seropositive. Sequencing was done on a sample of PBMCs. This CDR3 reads CASSKTGNNQPQHF. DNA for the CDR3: TGTGCCAGCAGCAAGACAGGGAACAATCAGCCCCAGCATTTT.